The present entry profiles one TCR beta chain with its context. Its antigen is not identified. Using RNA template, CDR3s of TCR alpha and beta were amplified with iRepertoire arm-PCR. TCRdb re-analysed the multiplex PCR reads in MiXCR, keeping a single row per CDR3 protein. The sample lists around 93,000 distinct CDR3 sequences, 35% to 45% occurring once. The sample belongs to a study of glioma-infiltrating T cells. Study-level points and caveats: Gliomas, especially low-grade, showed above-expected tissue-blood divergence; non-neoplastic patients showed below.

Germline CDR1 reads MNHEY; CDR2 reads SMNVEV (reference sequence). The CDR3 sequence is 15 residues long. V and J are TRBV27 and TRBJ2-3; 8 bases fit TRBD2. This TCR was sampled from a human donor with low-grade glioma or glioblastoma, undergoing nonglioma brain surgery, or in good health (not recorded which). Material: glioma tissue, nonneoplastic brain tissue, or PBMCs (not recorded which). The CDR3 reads CATRPSGGPTDTQYF. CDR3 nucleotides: TGTGCTACCAGACCCAGCGGGGGACCTACAGATACGCAGTATTTT.